The rows below give T cell receptor beta chains drawn from one sample of a study of T-cell reconstitution after alpha-beta-depleted transplantation in children. TCRdb recomputed calls from the PCR reads with MiXCR, one row per CDR3 protein. The sample lists approximately 240,000 distinct CDR3 sequences; roughly a tenth were seen once. This sample comprised PBMCs from the stem cell graft donor, obtained from the stem cell graft. Every receptor here comes from a human donor who donated a stem cell graft to a child with SCID. Each CDR3 is given with its conserved first and last residue. Each record gives: V gene, D gene, clone size, J gene, CDR3 DNA, CDR3 protein. D genes are given only for firm matches. The listing skips clone size in some rows; elsewhere it reads once, few, many or a size class.

TRBV5-1,TRBD1,.,TRBJ2-7,TGCGCCAGCAGCTTGGATCCCACAGGGGGAACCTACGAGCAGTACTTC,CASSLDPTGGTYEQYF
TRBV29-1,.,many,TRBJ2-3,TGCAGCGTTGTAATGGCAGGCACAGATACGCAGTATTTT,CSVVMAGTDTQYF
TRBV18,.,few,TRBJ2-3,TGTGCCAGCTCCCCACCAGGATCGGGCAGCACAGATACGCAGTATTTT,CASSPPGSGSTDTQYF
TRBV29-1,.,many,TRBJ2-5,TGCAGCGTTGAGTCGGGGGTTGAGACCCAGTACTTC,CSVESGVETQYF
TRBV12-3/TRBV12-4,.,many,TRBJ1-3,TGTGCCAGCAGTCCAGGGTCCTCTGGAAACACCATATATTTT,CASSPGSSGNTIYF
TRBV2,TRBD1,.,TRBJ1-2,TGTGCCAGCACCGGGACAGGGCCGTCCTATGGCTACACCTTC,CASTGTGPSYGYTF
TRBV24-1,.,many,TRBJ2-3,TGTGCCACCAGTGTTAAGGGGAGCCTTAGCACAGATACGCAGTATTTT,CATSVKGSLSTDTQYF
TRBV18,TRBD2,.,TRBJ2-3,TGTGCCAGCTCACCAAAGACTAGCGGTGGGTCTGTCACAGATACGCAGTATTTT,CASSPKTSGGSVTDTQYF
TRBV3-1,TRBD1,few,TRBJ1-2,TGTGCCAGCAGCCTCAGACAGGGTTGGGGCTACACCTTC,CASSLRQGWGYTF
TRBV5-1,.,.,TRBJ2-5,TGCGCCAGCAGCTACCGGGACGCTATAGAGACCCAGTACTTC,CASSYRDAIETQYF
TRBV6-2/TRBV6-3,.,many,TRBJ1-5,TGTGCCAGCTCGAGTACCAATCAGCCCCAGCATTTT,CASSSTNQPQHF
TRBV10-3,.,many,TRBJ2-7,TGTGCCATCAGCCACGGGGTCGACGAGCAGTACTTC,CAISHGVDEQYF
TRBV20-1,.,many,TRBJ1-6,TGCAGTGCGCCTCTCCGGGGGGATAATTCACCCCTCCACTTT,CSAPLRGDNSPLHF
TRBV4-1,.,many,TRBJ2-3,TGCGCCAGCAGCCAAGAGGCCGTACTCGGAGATACGCAGTATTTT,CASSQEAVLGDTQYF
TRBV25-1,.,many,TRBJ2-7,TGTGCCACCAAGTCCTCCCCCTACGAGCAGTACTTC,CATKSSPYEQYF
TRBV5-1,TRBD2,many,TRBJ2-3,TGCGCCAGCGAACAAGGGACTAGCCGAGATACGCAGTATTTT,CASEQGTSRDTQYF
TRBV7-9,.,many,TRBJ1-2,TGTGCCAGCAGCTTAAGCGGGCAGGAGGACTATGGCTACACCTTC,CASSLSGQEDYGYTF
TRBV7-9,.,many,TRBJ1-1,TGTGCCAGCAGCTTAGTGGGGTACACCCCGAACACTGAAGCTTTCTTT,CASSLVGYTPNTEAFF
TRBV4-1,.,many,TRBJ2-7,TGCGCCAGCAGCCAAGAGGTTATGGGCTACGAGCAGTACTTC,CASSQEVMGYEQYF
TRBV29-1,.,many,TRBJ2-3,TGCAGCGTTGTAGAAAGGGGTAGACGCACAGATACGCAGTATTTT,CSVVERGRRTDTQYF
TRBV7-3,.,.,TRBJ1-1,TGTGCCAGCAGCTTAACGACGAACACTGAAGCTTTCTTT,CASSLTTNTEAFF
TRBV29-1,TRBD2,many,TRBJ2-2,TGCAGCGTTGGAAGGACTAGCGGGGGGAGCACCGGGGAGCTGTTTTTT,CSVGRTSGGSTGELFF
TRBV5-5,TRBD2,many,TRBJ2-7,TGTGCCAGCAGCTTGAATTTGGCGGGGGGGCCCTACGAGCAGTACTTC,CASSLNLAGGPYEQYF
TRBV6-5,TRBD2,many,TRBJ2-4,TGTGCCAGCAGCCTTTGGCCGGGAGGGGGTTCAAAAAACATTCAGTACTTC,CASSLWPGGGSKNIQYF
TRBV6-5,TRBD2,many,TRBJ2-1,TGTGCCAGCAGTTACTCGGGGGGGGGCAATGAGCAGTTCTTC,CASSYSGGGNEQFF
TRBV4-3,.,many,TRBJ2-7,TGCGCCAGCAGCCAAGATAGCGACAGCTCCTACGAGCAGTACTTC,CASSQDSDSSYEQYF
TRBV12-3/TRBV12-4,.,many,TRBJ2-5,TGTGCCAGCAGTTTCCTTCCTAGAGAGACCCAGTACTTC,CASSFLPRETQYF
TRBV5-1,.,many,TRBJ1-1,TGCGCCAGCAGCTTGGCCGGAAGAGAGAACACTGAAGCTTTCTTT,CASSLAGRENTEAFF